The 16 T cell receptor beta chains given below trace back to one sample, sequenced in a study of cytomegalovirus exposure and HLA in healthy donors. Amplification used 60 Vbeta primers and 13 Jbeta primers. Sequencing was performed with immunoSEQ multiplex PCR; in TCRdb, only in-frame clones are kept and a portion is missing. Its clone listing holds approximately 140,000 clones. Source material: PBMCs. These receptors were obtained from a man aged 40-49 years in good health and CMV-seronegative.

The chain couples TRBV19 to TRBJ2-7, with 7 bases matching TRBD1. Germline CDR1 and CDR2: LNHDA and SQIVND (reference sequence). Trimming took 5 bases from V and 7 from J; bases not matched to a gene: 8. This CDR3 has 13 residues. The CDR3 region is CASSVLTGSEQYF. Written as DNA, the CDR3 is TGTGCCAGTAGTGTGTTGACAGGGTCGGAGCAGTACTTC.

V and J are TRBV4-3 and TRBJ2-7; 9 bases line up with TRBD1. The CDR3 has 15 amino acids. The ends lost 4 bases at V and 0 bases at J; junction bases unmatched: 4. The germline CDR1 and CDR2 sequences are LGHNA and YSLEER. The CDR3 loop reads CASSLGTGPSYEQYF. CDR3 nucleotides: TGCGCCAGCAGCCTAGGGACAGGGCCCTCCTACGAGCAGTACTTC.

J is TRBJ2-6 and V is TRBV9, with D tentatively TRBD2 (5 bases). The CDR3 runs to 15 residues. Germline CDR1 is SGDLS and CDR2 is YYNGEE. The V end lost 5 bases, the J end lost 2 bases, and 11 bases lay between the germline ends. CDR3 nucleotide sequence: TGTGCCAGCAGTTACAGCGGTACTGGGGCCAACGTCCTGACTTTC. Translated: CASSYSGTGANVLTF.

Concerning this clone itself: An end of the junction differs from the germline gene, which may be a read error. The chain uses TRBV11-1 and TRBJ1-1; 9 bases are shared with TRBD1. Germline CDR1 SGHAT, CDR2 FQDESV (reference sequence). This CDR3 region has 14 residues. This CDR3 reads CASSPGTGNAEAFF. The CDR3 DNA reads TGTGCCAGCAGCCCTGGGACAGGGAACGCTGAAGCTTTCTTT.

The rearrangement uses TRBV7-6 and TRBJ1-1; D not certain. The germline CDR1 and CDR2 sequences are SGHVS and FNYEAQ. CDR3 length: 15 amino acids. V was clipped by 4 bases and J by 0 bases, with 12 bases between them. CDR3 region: CASSSSVEVNTEAFF. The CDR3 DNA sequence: TGTGCCAGCAGCTCCTCCGTTGAGGTGAACACTGAAGCTTTCTTT.

DNA of the CDR3: TGCGCCAGCAGCCAAGTTATTTGGACACAACTAAACTATGGCTACACCTTC. This translates into CASSQVIWTQLNYGYTF. The rearrangement links TRBV4-1 to TRBJ1-2; a possible D gene is TRBD1 (5 bases). CDR3 size: 17 residues. V lost 1 base and J 2 bases, leaving 17 bases between the germline ends. Germline CDR1 is MGHRA and CDR2 is YSYEKL.

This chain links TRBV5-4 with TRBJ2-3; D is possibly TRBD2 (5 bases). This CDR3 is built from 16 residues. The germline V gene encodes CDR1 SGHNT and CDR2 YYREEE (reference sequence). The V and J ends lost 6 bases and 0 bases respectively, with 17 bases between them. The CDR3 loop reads CASILWTGSSTDTQYF. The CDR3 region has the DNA TGTGCCAGCATCCTATGGACGGGGTCTAGCACAGATACGCAGTATTTT.

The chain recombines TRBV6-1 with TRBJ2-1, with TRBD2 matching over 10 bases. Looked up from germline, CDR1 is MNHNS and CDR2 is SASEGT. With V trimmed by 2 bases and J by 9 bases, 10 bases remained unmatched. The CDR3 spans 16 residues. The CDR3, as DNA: TGTGCCAGCAGTGAAAACGAGCGGGGGGGCCTTGGTGAGCAGTTCTTC. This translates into CASSENERGGLGEQFF.

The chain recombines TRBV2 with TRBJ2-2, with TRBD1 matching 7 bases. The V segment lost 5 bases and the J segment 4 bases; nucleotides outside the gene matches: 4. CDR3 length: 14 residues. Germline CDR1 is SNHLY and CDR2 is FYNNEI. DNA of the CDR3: TGTGCCAGCAGTAGACAGGGTAGCACCGGGGAGCTGTTTTTT. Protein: CASSRQGSTGELFF.

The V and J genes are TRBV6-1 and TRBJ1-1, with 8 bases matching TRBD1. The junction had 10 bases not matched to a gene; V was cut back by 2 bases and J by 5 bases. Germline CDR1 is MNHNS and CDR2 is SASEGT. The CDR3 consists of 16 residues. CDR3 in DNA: TGTGCCAGCAGTGAATTATTCCAGGGGGCGCGGACTGAAGCTTTCTTT. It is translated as CASSELFQGARTEAFF.

For the CDR3, the DNA is TGCAGCGCCCAAGCAGGGGCGAACACCGGGGAGCTGTTTTTT. This encodes CSAQAGANTGELFF. The V and J genes are TRBV29-1 and TRBJ2-2, with D possibly matching TRBD1 (6 bases). The CDR3 consists of 14 residues. Trimming removed 7 bases at V and 0 bases at J, with 12 bases between. Germline assignment: CDR1 SQVTM and CDR2 ANQGSEA.

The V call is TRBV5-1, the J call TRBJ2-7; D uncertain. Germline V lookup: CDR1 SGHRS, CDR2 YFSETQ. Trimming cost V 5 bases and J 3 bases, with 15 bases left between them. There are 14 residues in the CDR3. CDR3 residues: CASRSLPDIYEQYF. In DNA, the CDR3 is TGCGCCAGCAGGTCACTCCCCGATATCTACGAGCAGTACTTC.

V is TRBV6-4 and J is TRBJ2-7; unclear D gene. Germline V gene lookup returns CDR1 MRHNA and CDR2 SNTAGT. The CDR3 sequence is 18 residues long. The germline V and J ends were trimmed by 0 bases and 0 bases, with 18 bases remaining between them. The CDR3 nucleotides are TGTGCCAGCAGTGACTCGTCTAATCAAAACGTAAGCTCCTACGAGCAGTACTTC. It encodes CASSDSSNQNVSSYEQYF.

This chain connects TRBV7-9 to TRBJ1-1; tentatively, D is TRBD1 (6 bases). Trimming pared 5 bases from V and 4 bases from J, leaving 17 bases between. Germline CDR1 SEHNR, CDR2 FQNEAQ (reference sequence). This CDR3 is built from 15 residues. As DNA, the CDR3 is TGTGCCAGCAGCGCCCAGGGGAGGGATGCCACTGAAGCTTTCTTT. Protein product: CASSAQGRDATEAFF.

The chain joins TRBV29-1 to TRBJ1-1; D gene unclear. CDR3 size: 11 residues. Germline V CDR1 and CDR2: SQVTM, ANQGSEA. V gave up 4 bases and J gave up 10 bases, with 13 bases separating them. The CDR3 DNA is TGCAGCGTTGGGAAGACTGAGGGAGCTTTCTTT. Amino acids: CSVGKTEGAFF.

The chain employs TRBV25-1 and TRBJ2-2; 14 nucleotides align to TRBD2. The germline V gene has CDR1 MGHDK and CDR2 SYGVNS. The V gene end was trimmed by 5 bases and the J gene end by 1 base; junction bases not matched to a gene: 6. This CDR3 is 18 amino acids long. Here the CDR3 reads CASSTGTSGGRNTGELFF. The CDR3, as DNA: TGTGCCAGCAGTACCGGGACTAGCGGGGGCCGGAACACCGGGGAGCTGTTTTTT.